Below are 26 T cell receptor beta chains sequenced from a single sample in a study of cytomegalovirus exposure and HLA in healthy donors. This PCR relied on a set of 60 Vbeta primers and 13 Jbeta primers. Assay used: immunoSEQ multiplex PCR; TCRdb lists only in-frame clones, some missing. The sample holds roughly 80,000 clones, around 84% seen once. The material sequenced was PBMCs. The receptors were sampled from a woman between 50 and 59 years old in good health and CMV-seronegative.

The gene calls are TRBV6-5 and TRBJ1-5, with 7 bases lining up with TRBD1. Germline assignment: CDR1 MNHEY and CDR2 SVGAGI. The CDR3 length is 15 residues. Trimming removed 5 bases from V and 4 bases from J; junction bases left unmatched: 8. The CDR3 nucleotides read TGTGCCAGCAGTCTGACAGGGAGGCCGAATCAGCCCCAGCATTTT. This encodes CASSLTGRPNQPQHF.

The chain carries TRBV30 and TRBJ1-5; possibly TRBD1 for D (6 bases). Per germline, CDR1 GTSNPN and CDR2 SVGIG (reference sequence). This CDR3 has 14 amino acids. V gave up 1 base and J gave up 4 bases, with 11 bases separating them. The DNA of the CDR3 is TGTGCCTGGAGTGGAGGACAGAGGAATCAGCCCCAGCATTTT. It translates to CAWSGGQRNQPQHF. Together with reference TRBV30 and TRBJ1-5, the CDR3 gives the full variable domain: SQTIHQWPATLVQPVGSPLSLECTVEGTSNPNLYWYRQAAGRGLQLLFYSVGIGQISSEVPQNLSASRPQDRQFILSSKKLLLSDSGFYLCAWSGGQRNQPQHFGDGTRLSIL.

The table lists this clone with a few counts. This chain joins TRBV6-1 and TRBJ1-1, with TRBD1 identical over 8 bases. The CDR3 length is 14 residues. Germline loops: CDR1 MNHNS, CDR2 SASEGT. The V gene end was trimmed by 7 bases and the J gene end by 1 base; junction bases not matched to a gene: 5. CDR3 DNA sequence: TGTGCCAGCAACCCGACAGGGGCGAACACTGAAGCTTTCTTT. Protein product: CASNPTGANTEAFF.

This clone turned up a few times. This chain links TRBV4-3 with TRBJ1-4; no firm D call. The length of the CDR3 is 14 residues. The germline V and J ends were trimmed by 0 bases and 5 bases, with 7 bases remaining between them. Germline-derived CDR1 and CDR2 are LGHNA and YSLEER. This CDR3 is CASSQEYLNEKLFF. The CDR3 DNA sequence: TGCGCCAGCAGCCAAGAATATCTCAATGAAAAACTGTTTTTT.

This clone was seen more than once but under ten times. An end of the junction does not agree with germline; a read error may underlie this. The rearrangement uses TRBV4-1 and TRBJ2-1; the D is unclear. The CDR3 covers 13 residues. Per the germline V gene, CDR1 is MGHRA and CDR2 is YSYEKL. The CDR3, as DNA: TGCGCCAGCAGCCAAGATCGGGTACCCGAGCGGTTCTTC. This encodes CASSQDRVPERFF.

V and J are TRBV28 and TRBJ2-2; TRBD2 matches 8 bases. The CDR3 spans 16 residues. The V gene's germline CDR1 is MDHEN and CDR2 SYDVKM. V shed 5 bases, J shed 11 bases, and the junction held 16 bases outside the gene matches. Written as DNA, the CDR3 is TGTGCCAGCAGTCTCAGCGGGAGTTATACTCGGGGAGAGCTGTTTTTT. Translated: CASSLSGSYTRGELFF.

In regard to this clone: The junction shows a germline mismatch at one end, possibly a read error. The chain couples TRBV19 to TRBJ1-5; 7 nucleotides line up with TRBD1. Germline CDR1 LNHDA, CDR2 SQIVND (reference sequence). This CDR3 region has 16 residues. CDR3 nucleotides: TGTGCCAGTAGGGGGACAGCCCACGTTAGCAATCAACCCCAGCATTTT. It specifies CASRGTAHVSNQPQHF.

This chain joins TRBV6-6 and TRBJ2-1; 8 nucleotides line up with TRBD2. Germline CDR1 and CDR2: MNHNY and SVGAGI (reference sequence). V was clipped by 6 bases and J by 6 bases; unmatched bases: 13. CDR3 length equals 16 residues. The CDR3 DNA reads as TGTGCCAGCAGCCTTACGGACGGGGGGGCCGGCAATGAGCAGTTCTTC. Translating it yields CASSLTDGGAGNEQFF.

V usage is TRBV6-1 and J usage is TRBJ1-1; possible D gene TRBD1, 5 bases. This CDR3 comprises 13 residues. The V end was cut by 4 bases, the J end by 0 bases, with 6 bases between. Germline V gene sequence: CDR1 MNHNS, CDR2 SASEGT. The CDR3 DNA sequence: TGTGCCAGCAGTGTACAGGTGAACACTGAAGCTTTCTTT. Protein product: CASSVQVNTEAFF.

The J gene is TRBJ2-1, the V gene TRBV29-1, with 9 bases identical to TRBD2. This CDR3 has 14 residues. V lost 6 bases and J lost 7; bases outside the gene matches: 10. CDR1 is SQVTM and CDR2 is ANQGSEA in the germline V gene. This chain's CDR3 is CSVLGIAGVNEQFF. The CDR3 bases are TGCAGCGTCCTTGGGATAGCGGGGGTTAATGAGCAGTTCTTC.

V usage is TRBV7-6 and J usage is TRBJ1-2, with D perhaps TRBD1 (6 bases). The V and J ends lost 4 bases and 5 bases respectively, with 17 bases between them. Per germline, CDR1 SGHVS and CDR2 FNYEAQ. The CDR3 sequence is 15 residues long. The CDR3 is CASSSELRGVYGYTF. DNA of the CDR3: TGTGCCAGCAGCTCCGAACTCAGGGGTGTGTATGGCTACACCTTC.

This rearrangement joins TRBV6-5 to TRBJ1-1; possible D gene TRBD1, 5 bases. The V end lost 0 bases, the J end lost 10 bases, and 12 bases lay between the germline ends. CDR1 MNHEY and CDR2 SVGAGI come from the germline V gene. The CDR3 consists of 13 residues. CDR3 nucleotide sequence: TGTGCCAGCAGTTACTCGATGGGGCTCGGAGCTTTCTTT. It codes for CASSYSMGLGAFF.

The V call is TRBV18, the J call TRBJ2-5; 11 bases fit TRBD2. This CDR3 contains 17 residues. The V gene end was trimmed by 4 bases and the J gene end by 2 bases; junction bases not matched to a gene: 9. Germline CDR1 KGHSH, CDR2 LQKENI. The CDR3 DNA sequence: TGTGCCAGCTCACGGACCGGGACTAGCGGCGCTCAAGAGACCCAGTACTTC. It is translated as CASSRTGTSGAQETQYF.

This clone has a handful of counts. The CDR3 nucleotides read TGCGCCAGCAGTCAGAACACTGAAGCTTTCTTT. Its translation is CASSQNTEAFF. This chain connects TRBV5-1 to TRBJ1-1; the D is unclear. CDR1 is SGHRS and CDR2 is YFSETQ in the germline V gene. Trimming removed 5 bases from V and 1 base from J, with 3 bases in between. The CDR3 sequence is 11 residues long.

This clone appeared once. V usage is TRBV4-1 and J usage is TRBJ1-1, with D hard to call. Trimming cost V 1 base and J 0 bases, with 21 bases left between them. The V gene's germline CDR1 is MGHRA and CDR2 YSYEKL. The length of the CDR3 is 19 residues. The CDR3 region has the DNA TGCGCCAGCAGCCAAGTATCCCAATTGAGTGGGCCGATGAACACTGAAGCTTTCTTT. It yields the protein CASSQVSQLSGPMNTEAFF.

This chain's CDR3 is CASSEKLGSDYEQYF. Here the CDR3 DNA reads TGTGCCAGCAGTGAAAAACTCGGGAGCGACTACGAGCAGTACTTC. The rearrangement links TRBV25-1 to TRBJ2-7; a weak D match, TRBD2 (6 bases). Germline V gives CDR1 MGHDK, CDR2 SYGVNS. The CDR3 totals 15 residues. Trimming took 2 bases from V and 3 from J, leaving 14 bases between them.

The chain links TRBV28 to TRBJ1-5; TRBD1 might be the D (6 bases). Trimming removed 6 bases at V and 6 bases at J, with 18 bases between. The V gene's germline CDR1 is MDHEN and CDR2 SYDVKM. The CDR3 totals 15 residues. CDR3 in DNA: TGTGCCAGCAGCACCACCGGGACATCGGGTCAGCCCCAGCATTTT. Translation: CASSTTGTSGQPQHF.

The chain employs TRBV7-2 and TRBJ2-5; possibly TRBD2 for D (6 bases). Germline-derived CDR1 and CDR2 are SGHTA and FQGNSA. The CDR3 covers 14 residues. Trimming removed 1 base from V and 5 bases from J, with 11 bases in between. CDR3 sequence reads: CASSLVVRGETQYF. The CDR3 coding sequence is TGTGCCAGCAGCTTAGTGGTACGGGGGGAGACCCAGTACTTC.

Regarding this clone: A read error may account for a junction end that differs from germline. The J gene is TRBJ1-5, the V gene TRBV5-5, with a tentative D call TRBD1 (6 bases). Germline CDR1 is SGHKS and CDR2 is YYEKEE (reference sequence). The CDR3 contains 15 residues. The CDR3 is CASSLSTGINQPQHF. CDR3 sequence (DNA): TGTGCTAGCAGCTTGTCCACAGGGATCAATCAGCCCCAGCATTTT.

This chain joins TRBV9 and TRBJ1-3; no clear D. Trimming shortened V by 2 bases and J by 0 bases, and 6 bases separated the two germline ends. The CDR3 consists of 14 residues. CDR1 SGDLS and CDR2 YYNGEE come from the germline V gene. Written as DNA, the CDR3 is TGTGCCAGCAGCGTCCAACACTCTGGAAACACCATATATTTT. Encoded protein: CASSVQHSGNTIYF.

This clone was observed a single time. The CDR3 nucleotides read TGTGCCATCAGCGCGACTAGCGGGAGTAGATACGAGCAGTACTTC. Amino acids: CAISATSGSRYEQYF. J is TRBJ2-7 and V is TRBV10-3; TRBD2 matches 12 bases. The germline gives CDR1 ENHRY, CDR2 SYGVKD. Unmatched junction bases numbered 7, after V lost 6 bases and J lost 4 bases. The CDR3 has 15 amino acids.

This chain connects TRBV10-3 to TRBJ1-5; D is ambiguous. The V gene lost 4 bases and the J gene lost 1 base, with 5 bases spanning the gap. Germline-derived CDR1 and CDR2 are ENHRY and SYGVKD. CDR3 length: 13 residues. CDR3 loop: CAISGGSNQPQHF. CDR3 bases: TGTGCCATCAGTGGTGGCAGCAATCAGCCCCAGCATTTT.

In this sample, this clone turned up once. V usage is TRBV4-3 and J usage is TRBJ1-2, with TRBD1 as a possible D gene (6 bases). The V end was cut by 4 bases, the J end by 7 bases, with 16 bases between. Germline-derived CDR1 and CDR2 are LGHNA and YSLEER. The CDR3 contains 14 residues. The CDR3 region is CASSPRSGGVGYTF. The CDR3 DNA sequence: TGCGCCAGCAGCCCCCGTTCGGGGGGCGTTGGCTACACCTTC.

The rearrangement uses TRBV29-1 and TRBJ2-7; TRBD2 matches 12 bases. In germline, CDR1 is SQVTM, CDR2 ANQGSEA. The CDR3 has 17 residues. Trimming cost V 4 bases and J 5 bases; bases outside gene matches: 15. The CDR3 spells CSVGRLAGESFPNEQYF. As DNA, the CDR3 is TGCAGCGTTGGAAGACTAGCGGGAGAATCTTTTCCGAACGAGCAGTACTTC.

The chain recombines TRBV10-3 with TRBJ2-3, with 7 positions matching TRBD1. This CDR3 is 14 amino acids long. Germline-derived CDR1 and CDR2 are ENHRY and SYGVKD. The V segment lost 4 bases and the J segment 2 bases; nucleotides outside the gene matches: 3. CDR3 bases: TGTGCCATCAGTGGGGGACAGTACACAGATACGCAGTATTTT. Amino acid sequence: CAISGGQYTDTQYF.

The chain has TRBV6-1 and TRBJ1-1, with 9 bases aligning to TRBD1. From germline, CDR1 is MNHNS and CDR2 SASEGT. There are 15 residues in the CDR3. J gave up 4 bases and V 5 bases, and 8 bases lay outside the gene matches. CDR3 bases: TGTGCCAGCAGTATAAACAGGGGGCAGCGCACTGAAGCTTTCTTT. Translation gives CASSINRGQRTEAFF.